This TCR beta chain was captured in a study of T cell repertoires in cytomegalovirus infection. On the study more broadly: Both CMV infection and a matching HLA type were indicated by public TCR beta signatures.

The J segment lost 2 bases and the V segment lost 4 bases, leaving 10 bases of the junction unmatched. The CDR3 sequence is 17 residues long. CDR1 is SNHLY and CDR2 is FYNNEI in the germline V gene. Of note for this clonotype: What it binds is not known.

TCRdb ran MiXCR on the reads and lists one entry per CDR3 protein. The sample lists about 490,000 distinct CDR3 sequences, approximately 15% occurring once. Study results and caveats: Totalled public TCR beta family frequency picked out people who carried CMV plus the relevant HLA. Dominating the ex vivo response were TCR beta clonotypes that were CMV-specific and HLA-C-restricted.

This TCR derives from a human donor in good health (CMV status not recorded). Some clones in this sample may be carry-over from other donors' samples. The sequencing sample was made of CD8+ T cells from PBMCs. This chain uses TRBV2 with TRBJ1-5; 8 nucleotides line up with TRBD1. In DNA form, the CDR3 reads TGTGCCAGCAGTGGGGCTGAGGACAGGGAGGGCAATCAGCCCCAGCATTTT. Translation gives CASSGAEDREGNQPQHF.